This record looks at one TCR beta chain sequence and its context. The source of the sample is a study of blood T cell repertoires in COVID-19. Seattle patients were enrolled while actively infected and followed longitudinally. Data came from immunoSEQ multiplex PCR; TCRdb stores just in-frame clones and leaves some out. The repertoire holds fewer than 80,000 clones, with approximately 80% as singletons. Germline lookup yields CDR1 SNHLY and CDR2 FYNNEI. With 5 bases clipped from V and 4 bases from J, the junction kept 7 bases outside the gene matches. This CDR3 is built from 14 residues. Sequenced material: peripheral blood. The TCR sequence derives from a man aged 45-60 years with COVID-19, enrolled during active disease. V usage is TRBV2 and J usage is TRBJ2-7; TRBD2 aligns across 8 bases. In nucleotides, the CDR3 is TGTGCCAGCAGTAAGGGACTAGAGGGGTACGAGCAGTACTTC. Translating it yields CASSKGLEGYEQYF. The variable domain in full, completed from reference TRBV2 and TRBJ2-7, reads EPEVTQTPSHQVTQMGQEVILRCVPISNHLYFYWYRQILGQKVEFLVSFYNNEISEKSEIFDDQFSVERPDGSNFTLKIRSTKLEDSAMYFCASSKGLEGYEQYFGPGTRLTVT.